This TCR beta chain came from a study of T cells after yellow fever vaccination. Via MiXCR, TCRdb re-called the 5' RACE reads, giving one row per CDR3 protein. Among about 73,000 distinct CDR3 sequences listed, approximately 7.5% were seen once. Germline V gene sequence: CDR1 PRHDT, CDR2 FYEKMQ (reference sequence). Trimming pared 0 bases from V and 7 bases from J, leaving 13 bases between. This CDR3 is 15 amino acids long. Only a few counts were recorded for this clonotype. This specimen was CD8+ T cells sorted from PBMCs, taken on the day of the yellow fever booster vaccination. This TCR derives from a man younger than 45 who received the YFV17D yellow fever vaccine. The chain is built from TRBV13 and TRBJ2-1; TRBD1 is a possible D gene (5 bases). CDR3 protein: CASSLGLGRTNEQFF. CDR3 in DNA: TGTGCCAGCAGCTTAGGCCTCGGCCGGACAAATGAGCAGTTCTTC.